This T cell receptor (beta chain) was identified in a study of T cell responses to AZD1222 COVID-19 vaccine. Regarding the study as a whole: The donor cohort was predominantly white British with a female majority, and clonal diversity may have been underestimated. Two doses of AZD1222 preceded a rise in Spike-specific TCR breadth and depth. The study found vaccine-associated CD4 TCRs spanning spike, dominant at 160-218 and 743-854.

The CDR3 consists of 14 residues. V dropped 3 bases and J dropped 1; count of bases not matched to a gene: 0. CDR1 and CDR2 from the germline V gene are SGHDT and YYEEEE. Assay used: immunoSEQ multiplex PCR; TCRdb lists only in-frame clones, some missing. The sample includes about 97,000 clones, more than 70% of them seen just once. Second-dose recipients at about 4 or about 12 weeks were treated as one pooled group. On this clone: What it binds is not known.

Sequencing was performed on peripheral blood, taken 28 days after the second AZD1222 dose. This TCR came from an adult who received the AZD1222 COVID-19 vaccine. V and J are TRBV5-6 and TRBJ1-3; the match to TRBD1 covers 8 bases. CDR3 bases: TGTGCCAGCAGCTGGACAGGGTCTGGAAACACCATATATTTT. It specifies CASSWTGSGNTIYF. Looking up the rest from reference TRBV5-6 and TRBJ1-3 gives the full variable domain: DAGVTQSPTHLIKTRGQQVTLRCSPKSGHDTVSWYQQALGQGPQFIFQYYEEEERQRGNFPDRFSGHQFPNYSSELNVNALLLGDSALYLCASSWTGSGNTIYFGEGSWLTVV.